This is a list of T cell receptor beta chains from one sample in a study of blood T cell repertoires in COVID-19. Profiled with immunoSEQ multiplex PCR; TCRdb holds only in-frame clones, not every one. The repertoire consists of about 92,000 clones, with about two thirds occurring once and the leading ten covering 20% to 25%. The sequenced sample was peripheral blood. Receptor source: a woman aged 55-70 years in a cohort sampled during active or convalescent COVID-19. The CDR3 runs from the conserved cysteine through the conserved F or W. D genes are given only for firm matches. Clone size, where shown, is once, few, many, or a class for clones that have expanded.

J,V,D,size,DNA,CDR3
TRBJ1-2,TRBV27,TRBD1,NA,TGTGCCAGCAGCCCGGACAGGGCCAGCTACACCTTC,CASSPDRASYTF
TRBJ1-5,TRBV6-6,TRBD1,NA,TGTGCCAGCAGTTCTCAGGGGGCGGGTCAGCCCCAGCATTTT,CASSSQGAGQPQHF
TRBJ1-1,TRBV21-1,NA,NA,TGTGCCAGCAGTCCTGGGACAGGGAACACTGAAGCTTTCTTT,CASSPGTGNTEAFF
TRBJ2-1,TRBV7-6,TRBD2,NA,TGTGCCAGCAGCTTCCTTCAGCGGGGGTATAGTGAGCAGTTCTTC,CASSFLQRGYSEQFF
TRBJ2-1,TRBV19,TRBD1,NA,TGTGCCAGTAGCTCCCCCCGACAGGGTTTCTACAATGAGCAGTTCTTC,CASSSPRQGFYNEQFF
TRBJ1-5,TRBV5-4,NA,NA,TGTGCCAGCAGCTTGGGAGGGCGTAGCAATCAGCCCCAGCATTTT,CASSLGGRSNQPQHF
TRBJ2-3,TRBV29-1,NA,NA,TGCAGCGTTCCTGCGGGGGCAGGGATTACGCAGTATTTT,CSVPAGAGITQYF
TRBJ2-1,TRBV11-3,TRBD2,NA,TGTGCCAGCAGCCGCGGCGGGGGGGCGGGCAATGAGCAGTTCTTC,CASSRGGGAGNEQFF
TRBJ2-7,TRBV10-3,TRBD1,NA,TGTGCCATCAGTGGGTCGCAGGGGGCCTACGAGCAGTACTTC,CAISGSQGAYEQYF
TRBJ2-2,TRBV7-3,TRBD1,NA,TGTGCCAGCAGCTCCACAGGGGGTACCGGGGAGCTGTTTTTT,CASSSTGGTGELFF
TRBJ2-7,TRBV14,NA,NA,TGTGCCAGCAGCCATCTGGGGGGACGGGGAGACTACGAGCAGTACTTC,CASSHLGGRGDYEQYF
TRBJ1-2,TRBV3-1/TRBV3-2,NA,few,TGTGCCAGCAGCCAGCGGAGGTTGTATAACTATGGCTACACCTTC,CASSQRRLYNYGYTF
TRBJ1-6,TRBV9,NA,many,TGTGCCAGCAGGACGGAGGATTCACCCCTCCACTTT,CASRTEDSPLHF
TRBJ2-7,TRBV3-1/TRBV3-2,TRBD1,NA,TGTGCCAGCAGCCAAGTCAGGGGGCTTTCCGAGCAGTACTTC,CASSQVRGLSEQYF
TRBJ2-2,TRBV6-2/TRBV6-3,TRBD1,NA,TGTGCCAGCAGCCCAAGGGACAGGGGTGACACCGGGGAGCTGTTTTTT,CASSPRDRGDTGELFF
TRBJ2-7,TRBV7-2,TRBD1,NA,TGTGCCAGCAGCCCACCGGACAGGGCGAGAGAGCAGTACTTC,CASSPPDRAREQYF
TRBJ1-6,TRBV11-1,TRBD1,NA,TGTGCCAGCAGCTGGAGGCCGGGACAGGGGTTTTCACCCCTCCACTTT,CASSWRPGQGFSPLHF